One sample yielded the 28 T cell receptor beta chains listed below, sequenced in a study of T-cell reconstitution after alpha-beta-depleted transplantation in children. As it was prepared, the TCRbeta library received unique molecular identifiers. From the PCR reads, TCRdb called clonotypes with MiXCR, one entry per CDR3 protein. The sample yields 490,000 or so distinct CDR3 sequences, around 13% seen once. The input for sequencing was PBMCs from the stem cell graft donor, taken from the stem cell graft. These receptors all stem from a human donor who donated a stem cell graft to a child with combined immunodeficiency.

This clonotype was detected many times. This rearrangement joins TRBV20-1 to TRBJ2-2; D gene ambiguous. CDR3 length equals 12 residues. V lost 3 bases and J 4 bases, leaving 6 bases between the germline ends. Germline CDR1 is DFQATT and CDR2 is SNEGSKA (reference sequence). As DNA, the CDR3 is TGCAGTGCTAGGGGAACCACCGGGGAGCTGTTTTTT. Protein sequence: CSARGTTGELFF.

This chain links TRBV11-3 with TRBJ2-3, with D possibly TRBD1 on 7 matching bases. CDR3 length: 18 residues. The germline V gene encodes CDR1 SGHNT and CDR2 YENEEA. Trimming took off 5 bases at V and 0 bases at J, with 21 bases between the two ends. CDR3 sequence (DNA): TGTGCCAGCAGCCCGCCTACGCGGGACAGAACTAGCACAGATACGCAGTATTTT. This translates into CASSPPTRDRTSTDTQYF. Complete variable domain (other parts from reference TRBV11-3 and TRBJ2-3): EAGVVQSPRYKIIEKKQPVAFWCNPISGHNTLYWYLQNLGQGPELLIRYENEEAVDDSQLPKDRFSAERLKGVDSTLKIQPAELGDSAVYLCASSPPTRDRTSTDTQYFGPGTRLTVL.

This clonotype showed up just a few times. The chain uses TRBV6-5 and TRBJ1-1; no firm D call. The CDR3 has 14 residues. The V gene's germline CDR1 is MNHEY and CDR2 SVGAGI. The V end was cut by 6 bases, the J end by 3 bases, with 14 bases between. Here the CDR3 DNA reads TGTGCCAGCAGCCTGACGAGACGGGACACTGAAGCTTTCTTT. Translating gives CASSLTRRDTEAFF.

Ten or more counts support this clonotype. This chain connects TRBV6-5 to TRBJ2-2; D remains ambiguous. Trimming cost V 8 bases and J 4 bases, with 23 bases left between them. The CDR3 loop spans 17 amino acids. Germline CDR1 MNHEY, CDR2 SVGAGI. In nucleotides, the CDR3 is TGTGCCAGCTCAAACTTGACGCCGAGGTCTCCCACCGGGGAGCTGTTTTTT. Encoded protein: CASSNLTPRSPTGELFF.

There are a few counts of this clonotype. The chain is built from TRBV6-2 or TRBV6-3 and TRBJ1-2; possibly TRBD1 for D (6 bases). This CDR3 is 14 amino acids long. Germline-derived CDR1 and CDR2 are MNHEY and SVGEGT. Trimming took 0 bases from V and 5 from J, leaving 10 bases between them. The CDR3 reads CASSYSDRLYGYTF. The CDR3 nucleotides are TGTGCCAGCAGTTACTCCGACAGGCTTTATGGCTACACCTTC.

This clonotype appeared a few times. DNA of the CDR3: TGTGCCAGCAGCGTAGGGCCAGATGACGAGCAGTACTTC. It codes for CASSVGPDDEQYF. This chain connects TRBV9 to TRBJ2-7; D is unresolved. This CDR3 has 13 amino acids. Trimming cost V 0 bases and J 5 bases, with 9 bases left between them. Germline V gene sequence: CDR1 SGDLS, CDR2 YYNGEE.

This clonotype came up a few times. The chain links TRBV5-8 to TRBJ2-1; TRBD1 might be the D (5 bases). V lost 10 bases and J lost 9, with 14 bases in between. The CDR3 has 11 residues. CDR1 is SGHTS and CDR2 is YDEGEE in the germline V gene. The DNA of the CDR3 is TGTGCCCACTTCCAGGGTACTGAGCAGTTCTTC. Its protein product is CAHFQGTEQFF.

A few counts support this clonotype. The V call is TRBV7-2, the J call TRBJ2-6, with D uncertain. V was pared by 1 base and J by 0 bases, with 10 bases between. The CDR3 spans 17 residues. Looked up from germline, CDR1 is SGHTA and CDR2 is FQGNSA. CDR3 nucleotide sequence: TGTGCCAGCAGCTTAGTAGGGCATTCCTCTGGGGCCAACGTCCTGACTTTC. This translates into CASSLVGHSSGANVLTF. Combining the CDR3 with reference TRBV7-2 and TRBJ2-6 gives the whole variable domain GAGVSQSPSNKVTEKGKDVELRCDPISGHTALYWYRQSLGQGLEFLIYFQGNSAPDKSGLPSDRFSAERTGGSVSTLTIQRTQQEDSAVYLCASSLVGHSSGANVLTFGAGSRLTVL.

This clonotype came up a few times. The chain joins TRBV5-1 to TRBJ2-7; TRBD1 agrees at 9 bases. CDR1 and CDR2 from the germline V gene are SGHRS and YFSETQ. J gave up 0 bases and V 4 bases, and 8 bases lay outside the gene matches. CDR3 length: 16 residues. The CDR3 DNA reads as TGCGCCAGCAGCCTTCCCCGGGACAGGGACTCCTACGAGCAGTACTTC. Its translation is CASSLPRDRDSYEQYF. Complete variable domain (other parts from reference TRBV5-1 and TRBJ2-7): KAGVTQTPRYLIKTRGQQVTLSCSPISGHRSVSWYQQTPGQGLQFLFEYFSETQRNKGNFPGRFSGRQFSNSRSEMNVSTLELGDSALYLCASSLPRDRDSYEQYFGPGTRLTVT.

In its sample, this clonotype was seen a few times. The V call is TRBV20-1, the J call TRBJ2-5, with D maybe TRBD2 (6 bases). This CDR3 spans 17 amino acids. V lost 1 base to trimming and J lost 3 bases, with 21 bases between them. Per the germline V gene, CDR1 is DFQATT and CDR2 is SNEGSKA (reference sequence). The CDR3 reads CSARGSERAGAEETQYF. DNA of the CDR3: TGCAGTGCTAGAGGGTCTGAGCGAGCGGGTGCCGAAGAGACCCAGTACTTC.

This clonotype was picked up many times. The chain recombines TRBV12-3 or TRBV12-4 with TRBJ2-7; D gene unclear. This CDR3 spans 12 amino acids. Trimming pared 2 bases from V and 0 bases from J, leaving 2 bases between. CDR3 coding DNA: TGTGCCAGCAGTTTAATCTCCTACGAGCAGTACTTC. It encodes CASSLISYEQYF.

This clonotype was seen ten or more times. The chain couples TRBV12-3 or TRBV12-4 to TRBJ1-3; the D gene is possibly TRBD1 (5 bases). The V and J ends lost 4 bases and 0 bases respectively, with 10 bases between them. CDR3 length: 15 amino acids. The CDR3 DNA is TGTGCCAGCAGTTCTCGACAGAGCTCTGGAAACACCATATATTTT. Protein sequence: CASSSRQSSGNTIYF.

This clonotype was found many times. The chain couples TRBV27 to TRBJ2-7, with D uncertain. Germline assignment: CDR1 MNHEY and CDR2 SMNVEV (reference sequence). There are 14 residues in the CDR3. Trimming took 5 bases from V and 6 from J, leaving 17 bases between them. This CDR3 is CASSDTKWDREQYF. In nucleotides, the CDR3 is TGTGCCAGCAGTGATACCAAATGGGATCGCGAGCAGTACTTC.

This clonotype appeared a few times. The genes are TRBV5-1 and TRBJ2-1, with a tentative D call TRBD2 (6 bases). Deletions cut 1 base from V and 7 bases from J, with 15 bases between. Looked up from germline, CDR1 is SGHRS and CDR2 is YFSETQ. This CDR3 has 15 amino acids. CDR3 nucleotide sequence: TGCGCCAGCAGCTTGTGGTCGGGACTTCAGAATGAGCAGTTCTTC. Amino acids: CASSLWSGLQNEQFF.

The chain uses TRBV24-1 and TRBJ2-1, with D possibly TRBD2 on 7 matching bases. The germline V gene encodes CDR1 KGHDR and CDR2 SFDVKD. V lost 3 bases and J 0 bases, leaving 8 bases between the germline ends. The CDR3 consists of 15 residues. Written as DNA, the CDR3 is TGTGCCACCAGTGATAGGGGGGGCTCCTACAATGAGCAGTTCTTC. Amino acids: CATSDRGGSYNEQFF.

This clonotype was counted only a few times. The chain uses TRBV7-8 and TRBJ2-5; 8 nucleotides line up with TRBD2. After removal of 5 bases from V and 4 bases from J, the junction contained 6 bases not matched to a gene. CDR1 SGHVS and CDR2 FQNEAQ come from the germline V gene. The CDR3 runs 14 residues. CDR3 amino acids: CASSPPGGLETQYF. DNA for the CDR3: TGTGCCAGCAGCCCCCCGGGGGGGTTAGAGACCCAGTACTTC.

This clonotype showed up just a few times. The chain employs TRBV4-2 and TRBJ2-3, with 7 bases aligning to TRBD2. This CDR3 comprises 17 residues. With 0 bases clipped from V and 2 bases from J, the junction kept 8 bases outside the gene matches. The germline V gene has CDR1 LGHNA and CDR2 YNFKEQ. CDR3 region: CASSQEIRGVATDTQYF. CDR3 DNA sequence: TGTGCCAGCAGCCAAGAAATCCGGGGGGTCGCCACAGATACGCAGTATTTT.

This clonotype came up many times. The gene calls are TRBV7-9 and TRBJ2-1; D tentatively fits TRBD1 or TRBD2 (5 bases each). The CDR3 covers 12 residues. Trimming stripped 3 bases from V and 9 bases from J, with 9 bases between. Germline CDR1 SEHNR, CDR2 FQNEAQ (reference sequence). CDR3 loop: CASSFSGTEQFF. The DNA for the CDR3 is TGTGCCAGCAGCTTCTCTGGGACTGAGCAGTTCTTC.

This clonotype has just a few counts. J is TRBJ2-3 and V is TRBV7-2; weak D call: TRBD1 (6 bases). V lost 2 bases and J lost 0, with 12 bases in between. The germline V gene encodes CDR1 SGHTA and CDR2 FQGNSA. The CDR3 sequence is 16 residues long. The CDR3 region has the DNA TGTGCCAGCAGCTTATGGTTGGACAGTAGCACAGATACGCAGTATTTT. Protein: CASSLWLDSSTDTQYF.

The chain links TRBV7-3 to TRBJ2-1; 11 nucleotides match TRBD1. The J segment lost 9 bases and the V segment lost 5 bases, leaving 12 bases of the junction unmatched. The CDR3 consists of 16 residues. Germline CDR1 is SGHTA and CDR2 is FQGTGA. The CDR3 DNA reads as TGTGCCAGCAGCCCCTTACCAGGACAGGGGGCGGGTGAGCAGTTCTTC. Translating it yields CASSPLPGQGAGEQFF.

This clonotype has more than one count but fewer than ten. V is TRBV6-6 and J is TRBJ1-2, with D maybe TRBD1 (6 bases). Trimming took 2 bases from V and 5 from J, leaving 9 bases between them. CDR3 length: 13 residues. CDR1 MNHNY and CDR2 SVGAGI come from the germline V gene (reference sequence). The CDR3 spells CASSYPGTYGYTF. DNA of the CDR3: TGTGCCAGCAGTTACCCTGGGACATATGGCTACACCTTC.

This clonotype was detected a few times. The V gene is TRBV20-1, the J gene TRBJ2-3, with 10 bases aligning to TRBD2. The CDR3 sequence is 17 residues long. V lost 3 bases, J lost 2 bases, and 11 bases stayed unmatched. Per germline, CDR1 DFQATT and CDR2 SNEGSKA (reference sequence). The CDR3 loop is CSARGYGLAVPTDTQYF. The CDR3 DNA follows: TGCAGTGCTAGGGGTTACGGACTAGCGGTTCCCACAGATACGCAGTATTTT.

This CDR3 is CASSLGTGTGRYGYTF. The CDR3 DNA sequence: TGTGCCAGCAGCTTAGGGACCGGGACAGGGAGATATGGCTACACCTTC. The chain recombines TRBV7-2 with TRBJ1-2; 9 bases are shared with TRBD1. The trim removed 1 base at V and 5 bases at J, leaving 8 bases unmatched. The CDR3 runs 16 residues. Germline assignment: CDR1 SGHTA and CDR2 FQGNSA.

This clonotype was observed a handful of times. V and J are TRBV10-3 and TRBJ1-2, with D maybe TRBD1 (5 bases). The CDR3 is 16 residues long. Germline-derived CDR1 and CDR2 are ENHRY and SYGVKD. Trimming pared 0 bases from V and 0 bases from J, leaving 11 bases between. CDR3 protein: CAISESRQKSNYGYTF. For the CDR3, the DNA is TGTGCCATCAGTGAGTCGAGACAGAAGTCTAACTATGGCTACACCTTC.

This chain joins TRBV4-1 and TRBJ2-2; a possible D gene is TRBD2 (6 bases). V lost 0 bases to trimming and J lost 4 bases, with 9 bases between them. CDR1 is MGHRA, CDR2 YSYEKL, per germline. The CDR3 length is 15 residues. In DNA form, the CDR3 reads TGCGCCAGCAGCCAAGATTGGAGGGCCACCGGGGAGCTGTTTTTT. As protein: CASSQDWRATGELFF.

The chain couples TRBV15 to TRBJ1-6; D is undetermined. Germline V CDR1 and CDR2: LNHNV, YYDKDF (reference sequence). V lost 6 bases to trimming and J lost 5 bases, with 8 bases between them. This CDR3 is built from 13 residues. CDR3 amino acids: CATRGLNNSPLHF. The CDR3 DNA is TGTGCCACCAGAGGGTTAAATAATTCACCCCTCCACTTT.

This clonotype came up many times. The CDR3 DNA sequence: TGCGCCAGCAGCCAGAGGGGGGCAGTTAACACAGATACGCAGTATTTT. Encoded protein: CASSQRGAVNTDTQYF. The V call is TRBV4-3, the J call TRBJ2-3, with D possibly called TRBD1 or TRBD2 (6 bases each). V was trimmed by 3 bases and J by 2 bases, leaving 15 bases between them. The CDR3 runs to 16 residues. In germline, CDR1 is LGHNA, CDR2 YSLEER.

The chain joins TRBV27 to TRBJ1-4; D uncertain. Germline V gene lookup returns CDR1 MNHEY and CDR2 SMNVEV (reference sequence). The CDR3 runs 18 residues. V dropped 6 bases and J dropped 0 bases, with 20 bases sitting between them. For the CDR3, the DNA is TGTGCCAGCAGCGTGAGAACATTAACAGACCCAACTAATGAAAAACTGTTTTTT. This codes for CASSVRTLTDPTNEKLFF. Full variable domain (outside the CDR3, taken from reference TRBV27 and TRBJ1-4): EAQVTQNPRYLITVTGKKLTVTCSQNMNHEYMSWYRQDPGLGLRQIYYSMNVEVTDKGDVPEGYKVSRKEKRNFPLILESPSPNQTSLYFCASSVRTLTDPTNEKLFFGSGTQLSVL.